Presented here are 10 T cell receptor beta chains from one specimen sequenced in a study of PD-L1 blockade in urothelial cancer. Sequenced by immunoSEQ multiplex PCR; TCRdb stores in-frame clones only, minus some. The repertoire consists of some 76,000 clones, with roughly 89% occurring once and the leading ten covering 3.4%. The specimen was PBMCs, collected around atezolizumab (anti-PD-L1) treatment. The receptor source for this set is a man aged 55 to 70 with urothelial cancer.

V usage is TRBV28 and J usage is TRBJ2-7; D is ambiguous. Trimming left V 6 bases short and J 5 bases short, with 20 bases between. In germline, CDR1 is MDHEN, CDR2 SYDVKM. This CDR3 has 15 amino acids. CDR3 region: CASSLALTGQNEQYF. CDR3 nucleotide sequence: TGTGCCAGCAGCCTCGCTCTGACTGGCCAAAACGAGCAGTACTTC.

The genes are TRBV7-9 and TRBJ2-7; 9 bases line up with TRBD2. Germline-derived CDR1 and CDR2 are SEHNR and FQNEAQ (reference sequence). The CDR3 is 14 amino acids. V was clipped by 5 bases and J by 7 bases; unmatched bases: 9. Here the CDR3 reads CASSPAGGGSEQYF. CDR3 DNA: TGTGCCAGCAGCCCAGCGGGGGGTGGGTCGGAGCAGTACTTC.

This chain uses TRBV19 with TRBJ2-5; 7 nucleotides align to TRBD1. Germline-derived CDR1 and CDR2 are LNHDA and SQIVND (reference sequence). With 7 bases clipped from V and 7 bases from J, the junction kept 9 bases outside the gene matches. The CDR3 consists of 13 residues. Here the CDR3 DNA reads TGTGCCAGTAAAGGGGGCGGTGACAGGACCCAGTACTTC. Translation: CASKGGGDRTQYF.

This clone has more than one count but fewer than ten. The CDR3, as DNA: TGTGCCAGCAGTTTCGGCGGACAGCCCCAGCATTTT. Encoded protein: CASSFGGQPQHF. The chain joins TRBV28 to TRBJ1-5; unclear D gene. This CDR3 contains 12 residues. Trimming pared 3 bases from V and 7 bases from J, leaving 7 bases between. In germline, CDR1 is MDHEN, CDR2 SYDVKM.

The chain has TRBV10-3 and TRBJ2-7; perhaps TRBD2 as D (7 bases). CDR3 length: 13 residues. CDR1 and CDR2 (germline): ENHRY, SYGVKD. V lost 5 bases and J 7 bases, leaving 15 bases between the germline ends. The CDR3 loop reads CAISSGTSGEQYF. As DNA, the CDR3 is TGTGCCATCAGTAGCGGGACATCGGGGGAGCAGTACTTC.

The V call is TRBV27, the J call TRBJ1-1; 9 nucleotides match TRBD1. The germline CDR1 and CDR2 sequences are MNHEY and SMNVEV (reference sequence). V lost 5 bases, J lost 4 bases, and 8 bases stayed unmatched. This CDR3 region has 15 residues. CDR3 coding DNA: TGTGCCAGCAGTCCCCGGGACAGGGCCGCCACTGAAGCTTTCTTT. Protein product: CASSPRDRAATEAFF.

This clone was seen just once. The chain combines TRBV30 with TRBJ1-4; no clear D. Germline-derived CDR1 and CDR2 are GTSNPN and SVGIG (reference sequence). V lost 5 bases, J lost 8 bases, and 12 bases lay in between. The CDR3 spans 12 residues. The CDR3 region has the DNA TGTGCCTGGTCTACCGGCGGGGAAAAACTGTTTTTT. Translating it yields CAWSTGGEKLFF.

The CDR3 sequence is CASSLGLAVQLEQFF. For the CDR3, the DNA is TGTGCCAGCAGCTTAGGTCTAGCAGTTCAACTGGAGCAGTTCTTC. The rearrangement uses TRBV7-8 and TRBJ2-1; perhaps TRBD2 as D (5 bases). This CDR3 contains 15 residues. The germline gives CDR1 SGHVS, CDR2 FQNEAQ. Trimming shortened V by 1 base and J by 10 bases, and 17 bases separated the two germline ends.

This chain links TRBV5-6 with TRBJ2-7; 12 nucleotides line up with TRBD1. The V segment lost 0 bases and the J segment 3 bases; nucleotides outside the gene matches: 4. Germline CDR1 SGHDT, CDR2 YYEEEE. This CDR3 is built from 16 residues. The CDR3 DNA reads TGTGCCAGCAGCTTGGTAGGGACAGGGGGCTACTACGAGCAGTACTTC. Its protein product is CASSLVGTGGYYEQYF.

The chain uses TRBV15 and TRBJ1-1; D might be TRBD1 (5 bases). V shed 7 bases and J shed 2 bases, with 11 bases lying between them. Germline CDR1 is LNHNV and CDR2 is YYDKDF (reference sequence). There are 13 residues in the CDR3. CDR3 loop: CATTGGVNTEAFF. CDR3 DNA: TGTGCCACCACGGGGGGAGTTAACACTGAAGCTTTCTTT.